The 13 T cell receptor beta chains below were found in one sample sequenced in a study of T-cell memory formation after mild COVID-19. TCRdb used MiXCR to reprocess the 5' RACE reads, holding one entry per CDR3 protein. Found here are fewer than 550,000 distinct CDR3 sequences, approximately 20% of them singletons; the top ten hold 7.5% to 10%. The sample was PBMCs or a T cell subset sorted from them (not recorded which). The receptor set was obtained from an adult woman who had mild COVID-19 (a few samples of this study predate the infection). Cell type and time point are not known.

This clonotype came up a few times. The chain links TRBV12-3 or TRBV12-4 to TRBJ1-1; D call uncertain. The CDR3 loop spans 14 amino acids. With 5 bases removed from V and 1 base from J, the gap between germline ends came to 11 bases. CDR3 loop: CASSTNTGNTEAFF. Written as DNA, the CDR3 is TGTGCCAGCAGTACCAACACGGGGAACACTGAAGCTTTCTTT.

This clonotype appeared a few times. The chain has TRBV20-1 and TRBJ2-7; 13 nucleotides align to TRBD2. Germline CDR1 reads DFQATT; CDR2 reads SNEGSKA (reference sequence). The ends lost 6 bases at V and 4 bases at J; junction bases unmatched: 9. The CDR3 covers 15 residues. CDR3 protein: CSASPKGLAGYEQYF. In DNA form, the CDR3 reads TGCAGTGCATCACCAAAGGGACTAGCGGGATACGAGCAGTACTTC.

The chain combines TRBV12-3 or TRBV12-4 with TRBJ1-1, with 7 bases matching TRBD1. Trimming removed 6 bases from V and 7 bases from J; junction bases left unmatched: 8. This CDR3 has 13 residues. This CDR3 is CASRLTGRHEAFF. CDR3 DNA: TGTGCCAGCAGGCTGACAGGGCGGCATGAAGCTTTCTTT.

V and J are TRBV24-1 and TRBJ2-3; TRBD1 agrees at 11 bases. The CDR3 has 17 amino acids. Trimming removed 2 bases from V and 7 bases from J; junction bases left unmatched: 10. Germline V CDR1 and CDR2: KGHDR, SFDVKD. CDR3 sequence (DNA): TGTGCCACCAGTGATTCTCGCGGGACAGGGGGTAGCAATACGCAGTATTTT. Protein sequence: CATSDSRGTGGSNTQYF.

This clonotype was counted between two and nine times. The gene calls are TRBV20-1 and TRBJ2-1; 12 bases fit TRBD2. The V and J ends lost 2 bases and 8 bases, in that order; junction bases with no gene match: 7. This CDR3 comprises 15 residues. CDR1 is DFQATT, CDR2 SNEGSKA, per germline (reference sequence). CDR3 sequence reads: CSARSWTSGTDEQFF. Here the CDR3 DNA reads TGCAGTGCTAGATCCTGGACTAGCGGGACCGATGAGCAGTTCTTC.

The table lists this clonotype with a few counts. CDR3 residues: CASSGSSGETQYF. CDR3 in DNA: TGTGCCAGTTCCGGGTCCTCGGGGGAGACCCAGTACTTC. The chain is built from TRBV9 and TRBJ2-5, with D tentatively TRBD2 (5 bases). Per the germline V gene, CDR1 is SGDLS and CDR2 is YYNGEE. Trimming shortened V by 8 bases and J by 5 bases, and 16 bases separated the two germline ends. CDR3 length: 13 amino acids.

The V gene is TRBV6-5, the J gene TRBJ1-2, with TRBD1 matching over 11 bases. The V gene's germline CDR1 is MNHEY and CDR2 SVGAGI. The V gene end was trimmed by 6 bases and the J gene end by 7 bases; junction bases not matched to a gene: 10. The CDR3 runs 15 residues. CDR3 nucleotides: TGTGCCAGCAGCCGGACCGGGACAGGGGGATCTGGCTACACCTTC. It translates to CASSRTGTGGSGYTF.

This clonotype was observed a handful of times. This chain links TRBV24-1 with TRBJ2-5; 9 bases agree with TRBD2. Trimming cost V 3 bases and J 2 bases; bases outside gene matches: 6. Germline-derived CDR1 and CDR2 are KGHDR and SFDVKD. The length of the CDR3 is 16 residues. The CDR3 sequence: CATSDHQRGVQETQYF. CDR3 nucleotide sequence: TGTGCCACCAGTGATCATCAGCGGGGGGTGCAAGAGACCCAGTACTTC.

The chain couples TRBV12-3 or TRBV12-4 to TRBJ1-4; a possible D gene is TRBD1 (5 bases). The germline V and J ends were trimmed by 0 bases and 0 bases, with 8 bases remaining between them. The CDR3 extends over 16 amino acids. The CDR3 is CASSLAKTATNEKLFF. As DNA, the CDR3 is TGTGCCAGCAGTTTAGCCAAGACAGCAACTAATGAAAAACTGTTTTTT.

This clonotype turned up a few times. The chain combines TRBV2 with TRBJ1-6, with 7 bases fitting TRBD1. This CDR3 has 14 residues. Germline V gene data show CDR1 as SNHLY and CDR2 as FYNNEI. Losses at the gene ends were 4 bases for V and 9 bases for J; bases not matched to a gene: 6. In DNA form, the CDR3 reads TGTGCCAGCAGTGTGAGGGGGCAAGGTTCACCCCTCCACTTT. Encoded protein: CASSVRGQGSPLHF.

The chain joins TRBV6-2 or TRBV6-3 to TRBJ2-7; TRBD2 aligns across 10 bases. J gave up 2 bases and V 2 bases, and 6 bases lay outside the gene matches. The CDR3 loop spans 16 amino acids. Germline V gives CDR1 MNHEY, CDR2 SVGEGT. The chain's CDR3 is CASSYTGLAVTYEQYF. CDR3 nucleotide sequence: TGTGCCAGCAGTTACACCGGACTAGCGGTGACCTACGAGCAGTACTTC.

The chain employs TRBV7-2 and TRBJ2-1; 15 bases align to TRBD2. Trimming took 5 bases from V and 7 from J; bases not matched to a gene: 12. Germline V gene sequence: CDR1 SGHTA, CDR2 FQGNSA. The CDR3 loop spans 18 amino acids. The CDR3 here is CASSPLGLAGGPWNEQFF. In DNA, the CDR3 is TGTGCCAGCAGCCCCCTCGGACTAGCGGGAGGGCCATGGAATGAGCAGTTCTTC.

Only a few counts were recorded for this clonotype. The rearrangement uses TRBV6-2 or TRBV6-3 and TRBJ1-5; D unclear. The V end was cut by 4 bases, the J end by 0 bases, with 13 bases between. Germline V gene data show CDR1 as MNHEY and CDR2 as SVGEGT. This CDR3 is 16 amino acids long. CDR3 amino acids: CASSSQVLGSNQPQHF. Written as DNA, the CDR3 is TGTGCCAGCAGTTCTCAGGTGTTGGGTAGCAATCAGCCCCAGCATTTT.